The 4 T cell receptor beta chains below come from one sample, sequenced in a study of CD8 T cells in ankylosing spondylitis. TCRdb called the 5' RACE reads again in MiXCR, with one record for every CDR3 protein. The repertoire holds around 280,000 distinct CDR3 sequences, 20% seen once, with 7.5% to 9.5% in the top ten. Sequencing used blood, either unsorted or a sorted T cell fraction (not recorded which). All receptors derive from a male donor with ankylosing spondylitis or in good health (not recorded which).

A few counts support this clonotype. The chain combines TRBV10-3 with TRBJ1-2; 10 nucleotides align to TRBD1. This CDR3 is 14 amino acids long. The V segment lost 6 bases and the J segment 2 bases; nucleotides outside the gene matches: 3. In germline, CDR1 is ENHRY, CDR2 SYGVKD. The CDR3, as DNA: TGTGCCATCAGCCTGACAGGGGGCAACTATGGCTACACCTTC. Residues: CAISLTGGNYGYTF.

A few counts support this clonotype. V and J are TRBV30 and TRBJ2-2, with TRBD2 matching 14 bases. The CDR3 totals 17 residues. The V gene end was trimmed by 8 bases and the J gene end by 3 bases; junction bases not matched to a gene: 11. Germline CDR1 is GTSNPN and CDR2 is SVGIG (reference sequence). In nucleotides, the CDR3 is TGTGCCGGCAACCTCGGGACTAGCGGGAGTTACACCGGGGAGCTGTTTTTT. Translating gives CAGNLGTSGSYTGELFF.

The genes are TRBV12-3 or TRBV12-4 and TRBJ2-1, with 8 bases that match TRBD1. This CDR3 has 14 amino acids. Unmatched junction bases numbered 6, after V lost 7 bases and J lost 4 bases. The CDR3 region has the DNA TGTGCCAGCACCTCGGGACAGGCTTACAATGAGCAGTTCTTC. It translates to CASTSGQAYNEQFF.

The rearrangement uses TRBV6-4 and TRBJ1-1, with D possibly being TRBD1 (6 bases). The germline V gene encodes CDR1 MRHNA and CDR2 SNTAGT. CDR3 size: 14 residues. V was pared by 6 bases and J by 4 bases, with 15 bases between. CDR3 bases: TGTGCCAGCAGGACCGACAGGAGAAGCACTGAAGCTTTCTTT. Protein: CASRTDRRSTEAFF.